These 17 T cell receptor beta chains share one sample of origin, sequenced in a study of cytomegalovirus exposure and HLA in healthy donors (dated by TCRdb to about 2017). The library was built by means of the immunoSEQ multiplex PCR assay. For the multiplex PCR, a mixture combining 60 forward primers for TCR Vbeta segments and 13 reverse primers for TCR Jbeta segments was used. This immuneACCESS table, as held by TCRdb, lists in-frame sequences with V and J called but not all clones. Of the missing ones, under half trace to an unresolved V gene in checked studies; the others have no known cause. The sample data list 150,000 to 200,000 clones, and 68% of these were observed just once. More than 9% of the sample is held by the ten biggest clonotypes. What was sequenced was PBMCs. Receptor source: a man younger than 40 in good health and CMV-seropositive.

This clone has only a few counts. V usage is TRBV14 and J usage is TRBJ2-2, with TRBD2 matching 13 bases. The ends lost 1 base at V and 10 bases at J; junction bases unmatched: 3. Germline-derived CDR1 and CDR2 are SGHDN and FVKESK. This CDR3 has 15 residues. The DNA for the CDR3 is TGTGCCAGCAGCCAAGTTGGACTAGCGGGAGAGGAGCTGTTTTTT. Encoded protein: CASSQVGLAGEELFF.

The J gene is TRBJ2-1, the V gene TRBV7-8; D is possibly TRBD2 (6 bases). Looked up from germline, CDR1 is SGHVS and CDR2 is FQNEAQ. V lost 2 bases, J lost 8 bases, and 13 bases lay in between. This CDR3 is 14 amino acids long. The CDR3 DNA follows: TGTGCCAGCAGCTTATTCTGGGACTCCGATGAGCAGTTCTTC. This translates into CASSLFWDSDEQFF.

This clone appeared once. V is TRBV6-6 and J is TRBJ1-1; D remains ambiguous. V was trimmed by 0 bases and J by 7 bases, leaving 9 bases between them. Germline V CDR1 and CDR2: MNHNY, SVGAGI (reference sequence). The CDR3 is made up of 13 amino acids. CDR3 bases: TGTGCCAGCAGTTACTCGCGTATTGTTGAAGCTTTCTTT. It codes for CASSYSRIVEAFF.

For this clone: At one end the junction does not follow the germline gene, possibly because of a read error. The rearrangement uses TRBV7-9 and TRBJ1-1; D is perhaps TRBD1 (5 bases). This CDR3 has 15 residues. CDR1 is SEHNR, CDR2 FQNEAQ, per germline (reference sequence). DNA of the CDR3: TGTTCCAGCAGCTTGGGGGGGGGAGTGAACACTGAAGCTTTCTTT. As protein: CSSSLGGGVNTEAFF.

The V gene is TRBV28, the J gene TRBJ2-3; 9 bases match TRBD2. Per germline, CDR1 MDHEN and CDR2 SYDVKM. V gave up 6 bases and J gave up 1 base; unmatched junction bases: 8. This CDR3 is 16 amino acids long. The CDR3 sequence is CASREGTSHGTDTQYF. CDR3 DNA: TGTGCCAGCAGGGAGGGGACTAGCCATGGCACAGATACGCAGTATTTT.

The chain is built from TRBV28 and TRBJ2-7, with 9 nucleotides matching TRBD1. Losses at the gene ends were 4 bases for V and 0 bases for J; bases not matched to a gene: 4. CDR1 and CDR2 from the germline V gene are MDHEN and SYDVKM. The CDR3 contains 15 residues. The CDR3 nucleotides read TGTGCCAGCAGTTATACAGGGGGCGCCTCCTACGAGCAGTACTTC. Its protein is CASSYTGGASYEQYF.

This clone was found a few times. The rearrangement uses TRBV6-1 and TRBJ1-2; D not resolved. Trimming left V 0 bases short and J 0 bases short, with 8 bases between. The CDR3 sequence is 15 residues long. Germline V gene lookup returns CDR1 MNHNS and CDR2 SASEGT. CDR3 protein: CASSEAGSANYGYTF. In DNA form, the CDR3 reads TGTGCCAGCAGTGAAGCGGGCAGTGCTAACTATGGCTACACCTTC.

The chain combines TRBV2 with TRBJ2-7; tentatively, D is TRBD2 (5 bases). In germline, CDR1 is SNHLY, CDR2 FYNNEI. CDR3 length: 12 residues. The ends were cut back, 8 bases at V and 5 bases at J, with 13 bases in the middle. CDR3 bases: TGTGCCAGCGAAGAGGGTACCCACGAGCAGTACTTC. As protein: CASEEGTHEQYF.

This sequence joins TRBV27 and TRBJ1-1, with D perhaps matching TRBD1 (6 bases). This CDR3 is 15 amino acids long. Germline CDR1 MNHEY, CDR2 SMNVEV (reference sequence). The V end was cut by 2 bases, the J end by 1 base, with 11 bases between. CDR3 loop: CASSLAAGANTEAFF. As DNA, the CDR3 is TGTGCCAGCAGTTTAGCGGCAGGGGCGAACACTGAAGCTTTCTTT.

The chain has TRBV19 and TRBJ1-4; 9 bases agree with TRBD1. J gave up 4 bases and V 6 bases, and 6 bases lay outside the gene matches. Per the germline V gene, CDR1 is LNHDA and CDR2 is SQIVND (reference sequence). This CDR3 spans 15 amino acids. CDR3 sequence: CASRQQGAGNEKLFF. DNA of the CDR3: TGTGCCAGTAGACAACAGGGGGCTGGTAATGAAAAACTGTTTTTT.

The chain couples TRBV28 to TRBJ1-2; 7 bases are shared with TRBD1. Germline lookup yields CDR1 MDHEN and CDR2 SYDVKM. V was clipped by 2 bases and J by 8 bases; unmatched bases: 8. The CDR3 contains 14 residues. DNA for the CDR3: TGTGCCAGCAGTTTACCGAGACAGGGAAGCGGCTACACCTTC. This gives the protein CASSLPRQGSGYTF.

J is TRBJ1-1 and V is TRBV9; TRBD1 matches at 7 bases. V shed 2 bases and J 5 bases; nucleotides not matched to a gene: 6. CDR3 length equals 14 residues. The germline CDR1 and CDR2 sequences are SGDLS and YYNGEE. The chain's CDR3 is CASSVQGEGTEAFF. Written as DNA, the CDR3 is TGTGCCAGCAGCGTTCAGGGGGAAGGAACTGAAGCTTTCTTT.

The V and J genes are TRBV2 and TRBJ1-2; maybe TRBD1 (5 bases). The V gene's germline CDR1 is SNHLY and CDR2 FYNNEI. This CDR3 spans 11 amino acids. V lost 6 bases and J 9 bases, leaving 11 bases between the germline ends. CDR3 bases: TGTGCCAGCAGGAGAGACAGCAGCTACACCTTC. Its protein product is CASRRDSSYTF.

This clone has more than one count but fewer than ten. The rearrangement uses TRBV5-1 and TRBJ2-7; D perhaps matches TRBD2 (6 bases). Germline CDR1 is SGHRS and CDR2 is YFSETQ. The CDR3 loop spans 15 amino acids. Trimming removed 1 base from V and 0 bases from J, with 11 bases in between. CDR3 residues: CASSLNSGSSYEQYF. The CDR3 coding sequence is TGCGCCAGCAGCTTGAATAGCGGTAGCTCCTACGAGCAGTACTTC. The whole variable domain, remainder taken from reference TRBV5-1 and TRBJ2-7, is KAGVTQTPRYLIKTRGQQVTLSCSPISGHRSVSWYQQTPGQGLQFLFEYFSETQRNKGNFPGRFSGRQFSNSRSEMNVSTLELGDSALYLCASSLNSGSSYEQYFGPGTRLTVT.

Only a few counts were recorded for this clone. The V gene is TRBV20-1, the J gene TRBJ1-4; the D is unclear. Germline V gene data show CDR1 as DFQATT and CDR2 as SNEGSKA (reference sequence). Trimming removed 5 bases at V and 5 bases at J, with 3 bases between. The CDR3 runs to 10 residues. The CDR3 nucleotides are TGCAGTGCTGAGAATGAAAAACTGTTTTTT. This encodes CSAENEKLFF.

V usage is TRBV30 and J usage is TRBJ2-5; TRBD1 might be the D (6 bases). The CDR3 length is 13 residues. Germline V CDR1 and CDR2: GTSNPN, SVGIG (reference sequence). Trimming took 3 bases from V and 5 from J, leaving 13 bases between them. CDR3 sequence: CAWRDAGVETQYF. The CDR3 DNA reads as TGTGCCTGGAGAGATGCAGGGGTGGAGACCCAGTACTTC.

This chain joins TRBV19 and TRBJ2-5; 8 bases match TRBD1. Germline lookup yields CDR1 LNHDA and CDR2 SQIVND (reference sequence). Unmatched junction bases numbered 8, after V lost 1 base and J lost 4 bases. The CDR3 has 16 amino acids. The CDR3 DNA sequence: TGTGCCAGTAGTATAGCCCAGGGGGCGCAAAGAGAGACCCAGTACTTC. Residues: CASSIAQGAQRETQYF.